These 8 T cell receptor beta chains were all obtained from the same sample, sequenced in a study of blood T cell repertoires in COVID-19. Sequencing was performed with immunoSEQ multiplex PCR; in TCRdb, only in-frame clones are kept and a portion is missing. The sample lists around 75,000 clones; 75% to 85% were seen once. The sequenced material came from peripheral blood. These receptor sequences come from a woman of 80 years or more with active or convalescent COVID-19.

The chain combines TRBV7-9 with TRBJ1-2; D is unclear. V was shortened by 1 base and J by 8 bases, with 11 bases between the two germline ends. Germline CDR1 SEHNR, CDR2 FQNEAQ (reference sequence). The CDR3 has 13 residues. The CDR3 reads CASSLESRGGYTF. The CDR3 coding sequence is TGTGCCAGCAGCTTAGAATCGCGAGGCGGCTACACCTTC.

The chain uses TRBV30 and TRBJ2-1; 8 nucleotides match TRBD2. The CDR3 is made up of 13 amino acids. Germline CDR1 and CDR2: GTSNPN and SVGIG (reference sequence). Trimming at V came to 5 bases and at J to 10 bases, leaving 10 bases not matched to a gene. This chain's CDR3 is CAWSPRGGLEQFF. The CDR3 bases are TGTGCCTGGTCCCCACGGGGGGGGCTGGAGCAGTTCTTC.

This clone has only a few counts. The chain uses TRBV6-5 and TRBJ1-5; D remains unclear. The CDR3 totals 13 residues. CDR1 is MNHEY and CDR2 is SVGAGI in the germline V gene. Trimming shortened V by 8 bases and J by 6 bases, and 14 bases separated the two germline ends. CDR3 region: CASRLSRGQPQHF. DNA for the CDR3: TGTGCCAGCCGGTTATCGCGGGGTCAGCCCCAGCATTTT.

Comment on this clone: This likely comes from a read error, as the CDR3 has no conserved phenylalanine or tryptophan at its end. The limits of the CDR3 on the DNA are not certain, so only TCRdb's listed CDR3 is given. The J gene is TRBJ1-1, the V gene TRBV4-2. Per germline, CDR1 LGHNA and CDR2 YNFKEQ. The CDR3 has 14 residues if both end residues are counted. The CDR3 here is CASSQDYGGPANTG.

This rearrangement joins TRBV19 to TRBJ2-1, with 11 bases lining up with TRBD2. The CDR3 runs 15 residues. The J segment lost 5 bases and the V segment lost 4 bases, leaving 4 bases of the junction unmatched. Germline-derived CDR1 and CDR2 are LNHDA and SQIVND (reference sequence). CDR3 DNA sequence: TGTGCCAGTAGTACCGGGACTAGCGGCAACAATGAGCAGTTCTTC. Its translation is CASSTGTSGNNEQFF.

The chain uses TRBV24-1 and TRBJ2-3; 7 nucleotides line up with TRBD2. The V gene's germline CDR1 is KGHDR and CDR2 SFDVKD. J lost 2 bases, V lost 4 bases, and 5 bases had no gene match. The CDR3 is 15 residues long. CDR3 coding DNA: TGTGCCACCAGTGAACTAGCGATGCACACAGATACGCAGTATTTT. It codes for CATSELAMHTDTQYF.

J is TRBJ1-2 and V is TRBV7-2; D gene unclear. Trimming shortened V by 0 bases and J by 2 bases, and 7 bases separated the two germline ends. The CDR3 spans 14 residues. CDR1 and CDR2 from the germline V gene are SGHTA and FQGNSA. CDR3 in DNA: TGTGCCAGCAGCTTAGCCCCGGTAAACTATGGCTACACCTTC. The encoded protein is CASSLAPVNYGYTF.

This chain uses TRBV27 with TRBJ2-3; 7 bases are a match to TRBD1. This CDR3 contains 15 residues. V shed 3 bases and J 1 base; nucleotides not matched to a gene: 4. Germline V CDR1 and CDR2: MNHEY, SMNVEV (reference sequence). DNA for the CDR3: TGTGCCAGCAGTTTCCTGGGGACAGGCACAGATACGCAGTATTTT. Encoded protein: CASSFLGTGTDTQYF.